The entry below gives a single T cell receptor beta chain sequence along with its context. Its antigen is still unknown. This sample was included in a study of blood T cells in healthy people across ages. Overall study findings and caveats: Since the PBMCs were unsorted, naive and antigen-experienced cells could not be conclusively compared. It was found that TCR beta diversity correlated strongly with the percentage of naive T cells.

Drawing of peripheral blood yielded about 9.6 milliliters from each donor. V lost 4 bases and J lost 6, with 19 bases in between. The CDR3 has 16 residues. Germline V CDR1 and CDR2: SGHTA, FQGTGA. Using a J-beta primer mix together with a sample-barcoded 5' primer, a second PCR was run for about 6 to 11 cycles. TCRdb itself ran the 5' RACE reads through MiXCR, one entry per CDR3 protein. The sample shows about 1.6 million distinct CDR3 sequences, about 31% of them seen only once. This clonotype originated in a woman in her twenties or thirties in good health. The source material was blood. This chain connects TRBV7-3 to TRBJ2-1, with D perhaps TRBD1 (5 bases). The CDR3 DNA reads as TGTGCCAGCAGCTCATCCAGGGCCGCGGACCTCAATGAGCAGTTCTTC. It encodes CASSSSRAADLNEQFF.